This is a list of T cell receptor beta chains from one sample in a study of shared clonotypes between healthy human individuals. TCRdb keeps only in-frame clones here, not all; method: immunoSEQ multiplex PCR. The sample carries some 1 million clones, about three quarters recorded once. Sequenced sample: memory CD4+ T cells sorted from blood. These receptors all stem from a man aged 18-30 years in good health. Each CDR3 is given without its conserved first and last residue. Fields, in order: CDR3 protein, V gene, J gene.

CDR3 protein: ASSSYGLAGATQY; V gene: TRBV7-2; J gene: TRBJ2-3
CDR3 protein: ASSSMGLAGRSADTQY; V gene: TRBV7-2; J gene: TRBJ2-3
CDR3 protein: ASSDSAGTEAF; V gene: TRBV10-1; J gene: TRBJ1-1
CDR3 protein: ASSPATGPGANVLT; V gene: TRBV5-1; J gene: TRBJ2-6
CDR3 protein: ASKAVLPEQY; V gene: TRBV28; J gene: TRBJ2-7
CDR3 protein: ASSLSTNSYEQY; V gene: TRBV11-2; J gene: TRBJ2-7
CDR3 protein: AWRRTGEETQY; V gene: TRBV30; J gene: TRBJ2-5
CDR3 protein: ASGQAVYGYT; V gene: TRBV2; J gene: TRBJ1-2
CDR3 protein: ASSDSGGPRGTQY; V gene: TRBV2; J gene: TRBJ2-3
CDR3 protein: ASTDRGGQPQH; V gene: TRBV28; J gene: TRBJ1-5
CDR3 protein: ASSEQGLRGNQPQH; V gene: TRBV6-1; J gene: TRBJ1-5
CDR3 protein: AISDRVHEKLF; V gene: TRBV10-3; J gene: TRBJ1-4
CDR3 protein: SVPRGDRSTDTQY; V gene: TRBV29-1; J gene: TRBJ2-3
CDR3 protein: ASSESRGTNTGELF; V gene: TRBV25-1; J gene: TRBJ2-2
CDR3 protein: ASTLGRNNSPLH; V gene: TRBV13; J gene: TRBJ1-6
CDR3 protein: ASSLGGWDTGELF; V gene: TRBV5-1; J gene: TRBJ2-2
CDR3 protein: ASSLNNQPQH; V gene: TRBV7-8; J gene: TRBJ1-5
CDR3 protein: ASSLAGTQY; V gene: TRBV27; J gene: TRBJ2-3
CDR3 protein: ASSPQGTTRGTDTQY; V gene: TRBV11-2; J gene: TRBJ2-3
CDR3 protein: ASSQADSYDYGYT; V gene: TRBV14; J gene: TRBJ1-2
CDR3 protein: ASSPNAVNEQF; V gene: TRBV18; J gene: TRBJ2-1
CDR3 protein: AWSVLRQGALEFIGYEQY; V gene: TRBV30; J gene: TRBJ2-7
CDR3 protein: ASSIDRPGTGSPLH; V gene: TRBV19; J gene: TRBJ1-6
CDR3 protein: ASSQGRLKPGELF; V gene: TRBV14; J gene: TRBJ2-2
CDR3 protein: ATSRDPDTSYEQY; V gene: TRBV15; J gene: TRBJ2-7
CDR3 protein: ASSRGLLQETQY; V gene: TRBV6-5; J gene: TRBJ2-5
CDR3 protein: ASSLKAAGGYT; V gene: TRBV5-6; J gene: TRBJ1-2
CDR3 protein: ACSQNRGRETQY; V gene: TRBV30; J gene: TRBJ2-5
CDR3 protein: ASRPGTANTGELF; V gene: TRBV6-1; J gene: TRBJ2-2
CDR3 protein: ASGVGTTNEQY; V gene: TRBV5-1; J gene: TRBJ2-7
CDR3 protein: ASSYNLGGTQY; V gene: TRBV6-6; J gene: TRBJ2-5
CDR3 protein: ASTKTGNTEAF; V gene: TRBV6-5; J gene: TRBJ1-1
CDR3 protein: ASSYTGTGQGNIQY; V gene: TRBV5-4; J gene: TRBJ2-4
CDR3 protein: ASSLGGTANTGELF; V gene: TRBV5-4; J gene: TRBJ2-2
CDR3 protein: ASSERQGADEQY; V gene: TRBV2; J gene: .
CDR3 protein: ASTRGFPLGGYT; V gene: TRBV6-5; J gene: TRBJ1-2
CDR3 protein: ASSLPLLSDPRYTYEQY; V gene: TRBV28; J gene: TRBJ2-7
CDR3 protein: ASGRDRAGTGELF; V gene: TRBV12-5; J gene: TRBJ2-2
CDR3 protein: ASSPGDSLRVGNTIY; V gene: TRBV5-1; J gene: TRBJ1-3
CDR3 protein: ASRAGTGNTGELF; V gene: TRBV10-1; J gene: TRBJ2-2
CDR3 protein: ASSDPDRASGANVLT; V gene: TRBV5-1; J gene: TRBJ2-6
CDR3 protein: SVASSGNTIY; V gene: TRBV29-1; J gene: TRBJ1-3
CDR3 protein: ASSMTGGVYGYT; V gene: TRBV28; J gene: TRBJ1-2
CDR3 protein: ASSYVSGEGYEQY; V gene: TRBV6-5; J gene: TRBJ2-7
CDR3 protein: ASRGSIAYGDTQY; V gene: TRBV2; J gene: TRBJ2-3
CDR3 protein: ASSLLRLSPLH; V gene: TRBV28; J gene: TRBJ1-6
CDR3 protein: AGRVGQPQH; V gene: TRBV10-1; J gene: TRBJ1-5
CDR3 protein: ASSLSTVSGTQY; V gene: TRBV18; J gene: TRBJ2-5
CDR3 protein: ASSLSAGYNEQF; V gene: TRBV7-9; J gene: TRBJ2-1
CDR3 protein: SVARANEKLF; V gene: TRBV29-1; J gene: TRBJ1-4
CDR3 protein: ASSSGLAGSYNEQF; V gene: TRBV7-2; J gene: TRBJ2-1
CDR3 protein: ASSEVQGRGAIY; V gene: TRBV25-1; J gene: TRBJ1-3
CDR3 protein: ASSLEGDDYGYT; V gene: TRBV7-2; J gene: TRBJ1-2
CDR3 protein: ASSFTSGRREQF; V gene: TRBV7-2; J gene: TRBJ2-1
CDR3 protein: ASSTHGGNYEQY; V gene: TRBV19; J gene: TRBJ2-7
CDR3 protein: ASSLSVTETGRY; V gene: TRBV11-2; J gene: TRBJ2-7
CDR3 protein: ASSSASGRAGNEQF; V gene: TRBV5-1; J gene: TRBJ2-1
CDR3 protein: ASSQSAGGRTTGELF; V gene: TRBV4-1; J gene: TRBJ2-2
CDR3 protein: ASSLASSSYEQY; V gene: TRBV7-2; J gene: TRBJ2-7
CDR3 protein: ASSSGTNTGELF; V gene: TRBV6-1; J gene: TRBJ2-2